This T cell receptor (beta chain) originates from a study of T-cell reconstitution after alpha-beta-depleted transplantation in children. The authors prepared the TCRbeta library with unique molecular identifiers. Each CDR3 protein is one row after TCRdb ran MiXCR on the PCR reads. The table shows about 640,000 distinct CDR3 sequences, with under 15% occurring only once. Study-wide points: At around two months after transplant, the alpha-beta T cells were reportedly derived from several hundred expanded clones that came from non-depleted graft cells. T cells produced anew were the main source of T-cell counts and diversity one year after transplant.

In the case of this clonotype: Its cognate antigen is unknown.

The source of this sequence is a male patient between 10 and 17 years old who had a stem cell transplant for acute myeloid leukemia, so the T cells may come from the graft donor. The sequences come from PBMCs, mostly from graft donor cells, collected 360 days after TCRalphabeta/CD19-depleted stem cell transplant.

The CDR3 protein is CASSRLVVEGSPLHF. The CDR3, as DNA: TGTGCCAGCAGCCGGTTAGTCGTTGAGGGTTCACCCCTCCACTTT. This chain links TRBV5-6 with TRBJ1-6; D gene ambiguous. CDR1 and CDR2 from the germline V gene are SGHDT and YYEEEE. CDR3 length: 15 amino acids. The ends were cut back, 4 bases at V and 9 bases at J, with 17 bases in the middle.